Below, 7 T cell receptor beta chains from the same sample are listed, as sequenced in a study of blood T cell repertoires in COVID-19. Repertoires were generated with immunoSEQ multiplex PCR, while TCRdb's copy carries only in-frame clones and drops some. Found here are around 270,000 clones, roughly 89% of them singletons; the top ten hold 1.5% to 1.7%. Sequences were obtained from peripheral blood. The receptors derive from a woman aged 40 to 55 who had recovered from COVID-19.

This chain connects TRBV18 to TRBJ2-7, with TRBD1 matching 7 bases. CDR1 and CDR2 from the germline V gene are KGHSH and LQKENI. Unmatched junction bases numbered 0, after V lost 1 base and J lost 3 bases. The CDR3 loop spans 13 amino acids. The CDR3 reads CASSPRQGYEQYF. Here the CDR3 DNA reads TGTGCCAGCTCACCACGACAGGGCTACGAGCAGTACTTC.

The chain combines TRBV9 with TRBJ2-1, with 9 nucleotides matching TRBD1. The CDR3 sequence is 15 residues long. Germline V CDR1 and CDR2: SGDLS, YYNGEE. Trimming removed 3 bases from V and 6 bases from J; junction bases left unmatched: 7. The CDR3 is CASSARTGVGNEQFF. In DNA, the CDR3 is TGTGCCAGCAGCGCTAGGACAGGGGTGGGCAATGAGCAGTTCTTC.

J is TRBJ2-5 and V is TRBV29-1; TRBD2 might be the D (5 bases). From germline, CDR1 is SQVTM and CDR2 ANQGSEA. This CDR3 spans 13 amino acids. The germline V and J ends were trimmed by 4 bases and 5 bases, with 14 bases remaining between them. Written as DNA, the CDR3 is TGCAGCGTTGGGACTCCCTTGGGGGAGACCCAGTACTTC. This gives the protein CSVGTPLGETQYF.

The chain combines TRBV2 with TRBJ2-2, with a tentative D call TRBD2 (5 bases). The CDR3 extends over 14 amino acids. Germline CDR1 is SNHLY and CDR2 is FYNNEI. Deletions cut 4 bases from V and 4 bases from J, with 10 bases between. The CDR3 region has the DNA TGTGCCAGCAGTGTCACTAGATCCACCGGGGAGCTGTTTTTT. It yields the protein CASSVTRSTGELFF.

The chain has TRBV15 and TRBJ1-1; D call uncertain. V dropped 3 bases and J dropped 7 bases, with 12 bases sitting between them. Germline assignment: CDR1 LNHNV and CDR2 YYDKDF (reference sequence). The CDR3 has 13 residues. CDR3 residues: CATSSGPPFEAFF. Written as DNA, the CDR3 is TGTGCCACCAGCAGCGGTCCACCCTTTGAAGCTTTCTTT.

This chain uses TRBV28 with TRBJ2-7; 7 positions agree with TRBD1. The CDR3 loop spans 12 amino acids. The J segment lost 2 bases and the V segment lost 8 bases, leaving 3 bases of the junction unmatched. Per the germline V gene, CDR1 is MDHEN and CDR2 is SYDVKM. The CDR3 coding sequence is TGTGCCAGCTTCGACAGGGCCTACGAGCAGTACTTC. This codes for CASFDRAYEQYF.

The chain recombines TRBV9 with TRBJ1-3; D ambiguous. Trimming pared 0 bases from V and 4 bases from J, leaving 17 bases between. This CDR3 spans 17 amino acids. CDR1 and CDR2 (germline): SGDLS, YYNGEE. The CDR3 coding sequence is TGTGCCAGCAGCGTAGGAATCATGGGCCAAGCAGGAAACACCATATATTTT. Translation: CASSVGIMGQAGNTIYF.